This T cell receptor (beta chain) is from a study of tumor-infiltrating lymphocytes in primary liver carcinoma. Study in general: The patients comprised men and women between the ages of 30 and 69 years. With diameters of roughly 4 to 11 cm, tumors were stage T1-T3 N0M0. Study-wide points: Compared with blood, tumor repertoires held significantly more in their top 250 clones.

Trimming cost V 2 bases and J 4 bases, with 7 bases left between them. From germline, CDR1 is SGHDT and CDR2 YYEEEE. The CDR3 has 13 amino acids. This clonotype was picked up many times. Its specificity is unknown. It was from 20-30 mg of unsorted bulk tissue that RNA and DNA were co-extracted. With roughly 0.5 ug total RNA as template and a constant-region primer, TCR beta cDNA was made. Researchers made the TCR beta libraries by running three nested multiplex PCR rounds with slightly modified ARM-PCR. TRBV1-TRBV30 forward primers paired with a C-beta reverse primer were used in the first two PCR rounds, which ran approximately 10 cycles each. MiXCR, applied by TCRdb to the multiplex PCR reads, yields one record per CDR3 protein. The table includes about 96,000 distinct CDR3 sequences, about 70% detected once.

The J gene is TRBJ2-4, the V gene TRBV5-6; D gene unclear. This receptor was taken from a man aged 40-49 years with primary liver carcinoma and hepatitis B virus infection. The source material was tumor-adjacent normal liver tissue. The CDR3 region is CASSLVGKNIQYF. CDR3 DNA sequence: TGTGCCAGCAGCTTAGTAGGGAAAAACATTCAGTACTTC.